The following is a T cell receptor beta chain sequence with its context. The entry originates in a study of blood T cell repertoires in COVID-19. About the research overall: PBMCs, B-cell-depleted T cells, or T cells were the source of the cDNA or gDNA that made up the material.

CDR1 and CDR2 (germline): MNHEY, SMNVEV (reference sequence). The CDR3 has 17 residues. The V end was cut by 6 bases, the J end by 7 bases, with 24 bases between. Methods used by the authors: Amplifying reference gene primers gave estimates of nucleated cell counts. TCRdb keeps only in-frame clones here, not all; method: immunoSEQ multiplex PCR. The DNA was the basis for D and trimming; V, J and clone size are from that table. This sample has about 190,000 clones, with approximately 80% found just once. This chain joins TRBV27 and TRBJ1-4; tentative D call: TRBD1 (6 bases). This TCR came from a man aged 50-59 years who had recovered from COVID-19. Sequences were obtained from peripheral blood. In DNA, the CDR3 is TGTGCCAGCAGCCCGGACAGAGTGGGGGCGGGCGGTGAAAAACTGTTTTTT. This codes for CASSPDRVGAGGEKLFF.